This TCR beta chain derives from a study of blood T cell repertoires in COVID-19. For the study at large: Sites across the United States, Italy and Spain contributed samples from acute and convalescent COVID-19. PBMCs, B-cell-depleted T cells, or T cells were the source of the cDNA or gDNA that made up the material.

Germline V lookup: CDR1 SGHTA, CDR2 FQGNSA. V dropped 5 bases and J dropped 1; count of bases not matched to a gene: 4. This CDR3 region has 16 residues. Per the original data handling: By means of reference gene primer amplification, nucleated cell counts were estimated. Profiling relied on immunoSEQ multiplex PCR, and the TCRdb table lists in-frame clones only, not all of them. D and trimming were read from the DNA, whereas the V and J calls and clone size are those reported in that table. This table holds about 80,000 clones, roughly four fifths found once. The material sequenced was peripheral blood. The chain recombines TRBV7-2 with TRBJ2-2, with 10 bases identical to TRBD2. This clonotype was sampled from a man between 60 and 75 years old with acute or convalescent COVID-19. Here the CDR3 reads CASSPGLARNTGELFF. The CDR3 region has the DNA TGTGCCAGCAGCCCGGGACTAGCGAGGAACACCGGGGAGCTGTTTTTT.